This passage covers 23 T cell receptor beta chains from one sample sequenced in a study of response to subunit inactivated influenza vaccine. MiXCR was run by TCRdb on the RT-PCR reads, yielding one entry per CDR3 protein. This table has hundreds of thousands of distinct CDR3 sequences, approximately 10% appearing once. The starting material was PBMCs from blood, obtained roughly 45 days after vaccination. These receptors all stem from a man aged 50 to 59 who received an inactivated influenza vaccine.

This clonotype was recorded a few times. The chain recombines TRBV10-1 with TRBJ2-5; D perhaps matches TRBD2 (7 bases). Trimming removed 3 bases from V and 4 bases from J, with 12 bases in between. Looked up from germline, CDR1 is WNHNN and CDR2 is SYGVQD (reference sequence). This CDR3 comprises 14 residues. The CDR3 protein is CASSDGGARETQYF. The CDR3 nucleotides are TGCGCCAGCAGTGATGGGGGGGCGAGAGAGACCCAGTACTTC.

This clonotype was detected only a few times. V is TRBV6-5 and J is TRBJ2-5; D may match TRBD1 or TRBD2 (5 bases each). The germline V gene has CDR1 MNHEY and CDR2 SVGAGI. The CDR3 extends over 13 amino acids. The V gene lost 2 bases and the J gene lost 6 bases, with 10 bases spanning the gap. The chain's CDR3 is CASSYEGLKTQYF. CDR3 DNA: TGTGCCAGCAGTTACGAGGGGCTGAAGACCCAGTACTTC.

The table lists this clonotype with a few counts. The CDR3 region has the DNA TGCAGTGCTAGCATAGGGGCCAGGTCGGGCTACACCTTC. It yields the protein CSASIGARSGYTF. The chain employs TRBV20-1 and TRBJ1-2; D might be TRBD1 (5 bases). Germline V CDR1 and CDR2: DFQATT, SNEGSKA (reference sequence). This CDR3 comprises 13 residues. Trimming took off 3 bases at V and 8 bases at J, with 16 bases between the two ends.

The genes are TRBV29-1 and TRBJ2-5; tentatively, D is TRBD1 (5 bases). V gave up 3 bases and J gave up 1 base, with 18 bases separating them. Per the germline V gene, CDR1 is SQVTM and CDR2 is ANQGSEA. The CDR3 is 16 amino acids. The CDR3 sequence is CSVDILAGKLQETQYF. CDR3 nucleotide sequence: TGCAGCGTTGATATATTGGCAGGGAAACTCCAAGAGACCCAGTACTTC.

The table lists this clonotype with a few counts. The genes are TRBV5-1 and TRBJ2-7, with TRBD2 matching over 10 bases. CDR1 is SGHRS, CDR2 YFSETQ, per germline. The length of the CDR3 is 15 residues. Trimming took 5 bases from V and 5 from J; bases not matched to a gene: 10. The CDR3 region is CASRQFSGTSDEQYF. The CDR3 coding sequence is TGCGCCAGCAGACAATTTTCCGGGACTAGCGACGAGCAGTACTTC.

This clonotype was seen repeatedly, ten times or more. This sequence joins TRBV29-1 and TRBJ2-1, with 7 bases lining up with TRBD1. Trimming removed 6 bases from V and 0 bases from J; junction bases left unmatched: 5. The CDR3 sequence is 14 residues long. The V gene's germline CDR1 is SQVTM and CDR2 ANQGSEA. This CDR3 reads CSVGDSSSYNEQFF. Written as DNA, the CDR3 is TGCAGCGTGGGGGACAGCAGCTCCTACAATGAGCAGTTCTTC.

The chain has TRBV6-5 and TRBJ2-1; TRBD1 might be the D (6 bases). The CDR3 has 13 amino acids. Looked up from germline, CDR1 is MNHEY and CDR2 is SVGAGI. Trimming pared 0 bases from V and 15 bases from J, leaving 15 bases between. DNA for the CDR3: TGTGCCAGCAGTTACTCGAAGGGGGAGAAACGGTTCTTC. This sequence encodes CASSYSKGEKRFF.

The V call is TRBV5-1, the J call TRBJ2-3; TRBD2 agrees at 14 bases. The CDR3 loop spans 16 amino acids. V lost 7 bases, J lost 5 bases, and 9 bases stayed unmatched. The germline V gene encodes CDR1 SGHRS and CDR2 YFSETQ. The CDR3 here is CASGRLAGGQEDTQYF. The CDR3 bases are TGCGCCAGCGGGCGACTAGCGGGGGGGCAAGAAGATACGCAGTATTTT.

This chain connects TRBV5-1 to TRBJ2-7; 7 nucleotides align to TRBD2. V trimming: 0 bases; J trimming: 6 bases; junction bases outside the gene matches: 9. The CDR3 is made up of 15 amino acids. Per germline, CDR1 SGHRS and CDR2 YFSETQ. CDR3 nucleotides: TGCGCCAGCAGCTTGGCCGGGACTATATCCCTCGAGCAGTACTTC. This gives the protein CASSLAGTISLEQYF.

This clonotype was counted between two and nine times. V usage is TRBV7-9 and J usage is TRBJ2-3; D possibly corresponds to TRBD2 (6 bases). CDR3 length equals 17 residues. The ends were cut back, 5 bases at V and 2 bases at J, with 20 bases in the middle. Per germline, CDR1 SEHNR and CDR2 FQNEAQ (reference sequence). CDR3 amino acids: CASSPRAGSGPTDTQYF. CDR3 bases: TGTGCCAGCAGCCCCCGAGCTGGGAGCGGGCCCACAGATACGCAGTATTTT. The variable domain in full, completed from reference TRBV7-9 and TRBJ2-3, reads DTGVSQNPRHKITKRGQNVTFRCDPISEHNRLYWYRQTLGQGPEFLTYFQNEAQLEKSRLLSDRFSAERPKGSFSTLEIQRTEQGDSAMYLCASSPRAGSGPTDTQYFGPGTRLTVL.

Ten or more counts support this clonotype. The chain couples TRBV7-8 to TRBJ2-1; D possibly corresponds to TRBD2 (5 bases). The CDR3 is 17 amino acids. Deletions cut 5 bases from V and 0 bases from J, with 17 bases between. Germline V CDR1 and CDR2: SGHVS, FQNEAQ. CDR3 nucleotide sequence: TGTGCCAGCAGCCCCCCTGGCGGCACTAGCTCCTACAATGAGCAGTTCTTC. Protein sequence: CASSPPGGTSSYNEQFF.

This clonotype appeared once. The chain employs TRBV7-2 and TRBJ2-3, with 11 bases identical to TRBD2. The CDR3 totals 15 residues. Trimming cost V 3 bases and J 5 bases; bases outside gene matches: 4. Germline values: CDR1 SGHTA, CDR2 FQGNSA. CDR3 coding DNA: TGTGCCAGCAGCTTTATAGCGGGGGGGAAAGATACGCAGTATTTT. Amino acids: CASSFIAGGKDTQYF.

This clonotype has a handful of counts. V gene TRBV12-3 or TRBV12-4 combines with J gene TRBJ2-3; D gene unclear. V lost 5 bases and J 9 bases, leaving 15 bases between the germline ends. The length of the CDR3 is 13 residues. This CDR3 is CASSPQPLGTQYF. The DNA for the CDR3 is TGTGCCAGCAGTCCGCAACCGTTAGGCACGCAGTATTTT.

V is TRBV5-1 and J is TRBJ2-2; D is uncertain. Germline V CDR1 and CDR2: SGHRS, YFSETQ. Trimming removed 5 bases from V and 0 bases from J, with 8 bases in between. The CDR3 covers 14 residues. The CDR3 loop is CASRTSSNTGELFF. The CDR3 DNA reads TGCGCCAGCAGAACAAGTTCGAACACCGGGGAGCTGTTTTTT.

As concerns this clonotype: Mismatch with germline at one junction end may stem from a read error. The chain combines TRBV20-1 with TRBJ2-7, with D hard to call. This CDR3 is 14 amino acids long. Germline CDR1 reads DFQATT; CDR2 reads SNEGSKA (reference sequence). CDR3 protein: CSAREVGRDGEQCF. Here the CDR3 DNA reads TGCAGTGCTAGAGAGGTCGGCCGCGACGGCGAGCAGTGCTTC.

The chain recombines TRBV5-1 with TRBJ2-7; TRBD1 might be the D (6 bases). In germline, CDR1 is SGHRS, CDR2 YFSETQ. Trimming shortened V by 7 bases and J by 6 bases, and 26 bases separated the two germline ends. CDR3 length equals 16 residues. CDR3 residues: CASSPPGTGKVGEQYF. CDR3 DNA sequence: TGCGCCAGCTCCCCTCCGGGCACAGGGAAGGTCGGCGAGCAGTACTTC.

J is TRBJ2-1 and V is TRBV20-1; 11 positions agree with TRBD2. V lost 4 bases to trimming and J lost 2 bases; unmatched junction nucleotides: 4. This CDR3 is built from 15 residues. Germline assignment: CDR1 DFQATT and CDR2 SNEGSKA (reference sequence). The CDR3 bases are TGCAGTGCTACACCGGGACTAGCGGCCTACAATGAGCAGTTCTTC. Protein sequence: CSATPGLAAYNEQFF.

This chain joins TRBV9 and TRBJ2-1; TRBD2 is a possible D gene (5 bases). Trimming removed 4 bases at V and 4 bases at J, with 21 bases between. Looked up from germline, CDR1 is SGDLS and CDR2 is YYNGEE. This CDR3 spans 17 amino acids. CDR3 in DNA: TGTGCCAGCAGCCCCGGTAGGGAGACAAACTCATACAATGAGCAGTTCTTC. Its protein is CASSPGRETNSYNEQFF.

The sample holds many counts of this clonotype. The CDR3 DNA reads TGCAGAGCAAGGACAAGCACTGGGTATGGCTACACCTTC. It specifies CRARTSTGYGYTF. V is TRBV20-1 and J is TRBJ1-2; possibly TRBD1 for D (5 bases). Germline lookup yields CDR1 DFQATT and CDR2 SNEGSKA (reference sequence). This CDR3 is built from 13 residues.

This clonotype turned up a few times. The rearrangement links TRBV20-1 to TRBJ2-7, with D hard to call. Between the trimmed V and J ends, which lost 1 base and 4 bases, there was a span of 11 bases. This CDR3 has 13 amino acids. The V gene's germline CDR1 is DFQATT and CDR2 SNEGSKA (reference sequence). CDR3: CSARGWRSYEQYF. CDR3 DNA sequence: TGCAGTGCTAGAGGGTGGCGGAGTTACGAGCAGTACTTC.

This CDR3 reads CASSSRTSGMFEQFF. The DNA for the CDR3 is TGTGCCAGCAGTTCCCGGACTAGCGGGATGTTTGAGCAGTTCTTC. The V gene is TRBV12-3 or TRBV12-4, the J gene TRBJ2-1; 12 positions match TRBD2. V shed 4 bases and J 9 bases; nucleotides not matched to a gene: 7. The CDR3 spans 15 residues.

This clonotype showed up many times. The V gene is TRBV15, the J gene TRBJ2-2; tentative D call: TRBD1 (5 bases). CDR1 and CDR2 (germline): LNHNV, YYDKDF (reference sequence). V was cut by 3 bases and J by 3 bases, with 8 bases left in between. There are 14 residues in the CDR3. The CDR3 DNA follows: TGTGCCACCAGCAGCAGGGTCGACACCGGGGAGCTGTTTTTT. This codes for CATSSRVDTGELFF.

This clonotype was seen ten or more times. The chain is built from TRBV5-1 and TRBJ1-6; 8 bases agree with TRBD1. CDR1 and CDR2 (germline): SGHRS, YFSETQ. V lost 4 bases to trimming and J lost 8 bases; unmatched junction nucleotides: 8. The CDR3 is 15 amino acids. Written as DNA, the CDR3 is TGCGCCAGCAGCCAGCGACAGGGGTATGATTCACCCCTCCACTTT. This gives the protein CASSQRQGYDSPLHF.